The present entry profiles one T cell receptor (beta chain) with its context. Antigen specificity is unknown. These data are taken from a study of early T cells in non-severe SARS-CoV-2 infection. The wider study: RNA in bulk from unsorted whole blood was sequenced, and chains were unpaired.

Each single cDNA molecule received a unique molecular identifier. One entry per CDR3 protein results from TCRdb running MiXCR on the 5' RACE reads. Seen here are about 83,000 distinct CDR3 sequences, over 9.5% observed once, and the top ten hold approximately 8%. The study's findings and limits: Missing private and CD4 specificities, VDJdb matching favored anti-spike CD8 responses.

The clonotype was recovered from an adult who was a healthcare worker with PCR-confirmed SARS-CoV-2 infection or an uninfected control (not recorded which). The source material was whole blood, sampled at baseline.

CDR3 in DNA: TGTGCCAGCAGTCTGGGGCAGGCCGCCTACACTGAAGCTTTCTTT. It is translated as CASSLGQAAYTEAFF. The J gene is TRBJ1-1, the V gene TRBV6-1; the D gene is possibly TRBD1 (5 bases). Trimming removed 5 bases at V and 3 bases at J, with 16 bases between. The germline gives CDR1 MNHNS, CDR2 SASEGT. The CDR3 covers 15 residues.